Presented here are 5 T cell receptor beta chains from one specimen sequenced in a study of T cell responses to AZD1222 COVID-19 vaccine. TCRdb's table, derived via immunoSEQ multiplex PCR, lists solely in-frame clones and lacks some. The sample lists 25,000 to 35,000 clones, approximately 90% occurring once. The specimen was peripheral blood, collected on day 0 of AZD1222 vaccination. These receptors were obtained from an adult in good health.

The genes are TRBV7-9 and TRBJ1-4; TRBD1 is a possible D gene (5 bases). The V end lost 6 bases, the J end lost 1 base, and 15 bases lay between the germline ends. The CDR3 contains 16 residues. The germline CDR1 and CDR2 sequences are SEHNR and FQNEAQ (reference sequence). CDR3 nucleotides: TGTGCCAGCAGTCTCCAGGGAGATTTAACTAATGAAAAACTGTTTTTT. Encoded protein: CASSLQGDLTNEKLFF.

This chain joins TRBV15 and TRBJ2-5, with D possibly being TRBD2 (7 bases). V lost 3 bases and J 2 bases, leaving 16 bases between the germline ends. The CDR3 sequence is 16 residues long. The germline V gene encodes CDR1 LNHNV and CDR2 YYDKDF (reference sequence). CDR3 in amino acids: CATSSPGGGRQETQYF. Written as DNA, the CDR3 is TGTGCCACCAGCAGTCCCGGCGGGGGCCGGCAAGAGACCCAGTACTTC. Supplemented by reference TRBV15 and TRBJ2-5, the full variable domain reads DAMVIQNPRYQVTQFGKPVTLSCSQTLNHNVMYWYQQKSSQAPKLLFHYYDKDFNNEADTPDNFQSRRPNTSFCFLDIRSPGLGDTAMYLCATSSPGGGRQETQYFGPGTRLLVL.

The genes are TRBV7-6 and TRBJ2-3, with D possibly matching TRBD2 (5 bases). This CDR3 is built from 14 residues. V lost 5 bases and J 7 bases, leaving 16 bases between the germline ends. Germline CDR1 and CDR2: SGHVS and FNYEAQ. The CDR3 DNA sequence: TGTGCCAGCAGCGGATTCGAGGGCGCAAATACGCAGTATTTT. Translation gives CASSGFEGANTQYF.

The chain uses TRBV9 and TRBJ2-3, with TRBD2 matching 7 bases. The CDR3 sequence is 14 residues long. V lost 0 bases and J lost 5; bases outside the gene matches: 3. Germline V CDR1 and CDR2: SGDLS, YYNGEE. CDR3 sequence (DNA): TGTGCCAGCAGCGTAGTAGGACTAGGAGATACGCAGTATTTT. Amino acid sequence: CASSVVGLGDTQYF.

The chain is built from TRBV7-9 and TRBJ2-5; TRBD2 might be the D (5 bases). Between the trimmed V and J ends, which lost 5 bases and 4 bases, there was a span of 20 bases. This CDR3 comprises 16 residues. Germline CDR1 reads SEHNR; CDR2 reads FQNEAQ (reference sequence). Here the CDR3 DNA reads TGTGCCAGCAGCCCCACCCGGTCCCTTGGAGGAGAGACCCAGTACTTC. Protein sequence: CASSPTRSLGGETQYF. Variable domain in full (rest from reference TRBV7-9 and TRBJ2-5): DTGVSQNPRHKITKRGQNVTFRCDPISEHNRLYWYRQTLGQGPEFLTYFQNEAQLEKSRLLSDRFSAERPKGSFSTLEIQRTEQGDSAMYLCASSPTRSLGGETQYFGPGTRLLVL.